This entry lists 27 T cell receptor beta chains sequenced from one sample in a study of blood T cell repertoires in COVID-19. The table came from immunoSEQ multiplex PCR; TCRdb's copy has only in-frame clones and leaves some out. This table has about 58,000 clones, about 85% appearing once. Sequenced input: peripheral blood. Source of these receptors: an older woman with active COVID-19.

The gene calls are TRBV12-5 and TRBJ1-1; TRBD1 matches at 8 bases. In germline, CDR1 is LGHNT, CDR2 FRNRAP. The V and J ends lost 1 base and 0 bases, in that order; junction bases with no gene match: 1. The CDR3 consists of 15 residues. The DNA of the CDR3 is TGTGCTAGTGGTTTGGGCAGGGGGCTGAACACTGAAGCTTTCTTT. Translating gives CASGLGRGLNTEAFF. Together with reference TRBV12-5 and TRBJ1-1, the CDR3 gives the full variable domain: DARVTQTPRHKVTEMGQEVTMRCQPILGHNTVFWYRQTMMQGLELLAYFRNRAPLDDSGMPKDRFSAEMPDATLATLKIQPSEPRDSAVYFCASGLGRGLNTEAFFGQGTRLTVV.

Here the CDR3 reads CASSQGLAGETGELFF. The CDR3 DNA reads TGTGCCAGCAGCCAAGGACTAGCGGGAGAGACCGGGGAGCTGTTTTTT. The rearrangement uses TRBV5-4 and TRBJ2-2; 13 nucleotides align to TRBD2. This CDR3 comprises 16 residues. Germline V gene data show CDR1 as SGHNT and CDR2 as YYREEE (reference sequence). V dropped 4 bases and J dropped 5; count of bases not matched to a gene: 5.

This chain joins TRBV28 and TRBJ2-1; 7 bases line up with TRBD1. CDR3 length: 16 amino acids. After removal of 2 bases from V and 1 base from J, the junction contained 5 bases not matched to a gene. CDR1 MDHEN and CDR2 SYDVKM come from the germline V gene. CDR3 region: CASSLPDRVSYNEQFF. For the CDR3, the DNA is TGTGCCAGCAGTTTACCAGACAGGGTGTCCTACAATGAGCAGTTCTTC.

The DNA for the CDR3 is TGCGCCAGCAGCTCGGAGCGCCCAAGCACAGATACGCAGTATTTT. Translated: CASSSERPSTDTQYF. The chain is built from TRBV5-1 and TRBJ2-3; no clear D. Germline loops: CDR1 SGHRS, CDR2 YFSETQ. The CDR3 sequence is 15 residues long. Trimming cost V 3 bases and J 0 bases, with 11 bases left between them. Using reference TRBV5-1 and TRBJ2-3 for the parts outside the CDR3, the full variable domain is KAGVTQTPRYLIKTRGQQVTLSCSPISGHRSVSWYQQTPGQGLQFLFEYFSETQRNKGNFPGRFSGRQFSNSRSEMNVSTLELGDSALYLCASSSERPSTDTQYFGPGTRLTVL.

The CDR3 spells CASRTAGLNTEAFF. CDR3 nucleotides: TGTGCCAGTAGGACAGCCGGATTAAACACTGAAGCTTTCTTT. The chain couples TRBV6-5 to TRBJ1-1; a weak D match, TRBD1 (6 bases). Germline lookup yields CDR1 MNHEY and CDR2 SVGAGI. The CDR3 is 14 residues long. V was shortened by 9 bases and J by 2 bases, with 16 bases between the two germline ends.

The rearrangement links TRBV5-1 to TRBJ1-2; D might be TRBD1 (5 bases). This CDR3 comprises 15 residues. Trimming shortened V by 4 bases and J by 4 bases, and 17 bases separated the two germline ends. In germline, CDR1 is SGHRS, CDR2 YFSETQ. Here the CDR3 DNA reads TGCGCCAGCAGCCCACAGGTGGGAGGGAGCTATGGCTACACCTTC. This encodes CASSPQVGGSYGYTF.

The J gene is TRBJ2-1, the V gene TRBV28; TRBD1 agrees at 7 bases. Germline V lookup: CDR1 MDHEN, CDR2 SYDVKM. The V gene end was trimmed by 6 bases and the J gene end by 2 bases; junction bases not matched to a gene: 7. This CDR3 has 15 residues. The CDR3 DNA reads as TGTGCCAGCAGCTTCGGGGACAGCCCCTACAATGAGCAGTTCTTC. This codes for CASSFGDSPYNEQFF.

The rearrangement joins TRBV18 to TRBJ1-2; 7 nucleotides agree with TRBD1. Germline V lookup: CDR1 KGHSH, CDR2 LQKENI. There are 13 residues in the CDR3. The ends lost 3 bases at V and 5 bases at J; junction bases unmatched: 3. CDR3 in amino acids: CASSPGQVYGYTF. CDR3 coding DNA: TGTGCCAGCTCACCCGGACAGGTATATGGCTACACCTTC.

This clone has a handful of counts. The chain joins TRBV6-5 to TRBJ2-5, with 7 bases matching TRBD1. The CDR3 covers 15 residues. Germline-derived CDR1 and CDR2 are MNHEY and SVGAGI. After removal of 3 bases from V and 1 base from J, the junction contained 5 bases not matched to a gene. In DNA, the CDR3 is TGTGCCAGCAGTTATAGGGGACAGCCCCAAGAGACCCAGTACTTC. It specifies CASSYRGQPQETQYF.

The J gene is TRBJ2-5, the V gene TRBV5-8, with 9 positions matching TRBD1. V was pared by 4 bases and J by 6 bases, with 10 bases of the junction left unmatched. The CDR3 is 15 residues long. In germline, CDR1 is SGHTS, CDR2 YDEGEE. CDR3 DNA sequence: TGTGCCAGCAGCGGCCCCACAGGGGGCGGAAAGACCCAGTACTTC. Translated: CASSGPTGGGKTQYF. The whole variable domain, filled in from reference TRBV5-8 and TRBJ2-5, reads EAGVTQSPTHLIKTRGQQATLRCSPISGHTSVYWYQQALGLGLQFLLWYDEGEERNRGNFPPRFSGRQFPNYSSELNVNALELEDSALYLCASSGPTGGGKTQYFGPGTRLLVL.

V usage is TRBV11-3 and J usage is TRBJ2-1; TRBD2 matches 8 bases. The CDR3 has 15 amino acids. Per germline, CDR1 SGHNT and CDR2 YENEEA. Germline trimming cut 2 bases from V and 9 bases from J; bases unmatched to any gene: 9. In DNA form, the CDR3 reads TGTGCCAGCAGCTTATCATTAGCGGGATGGGTTGAGCAGTTCTTC. It encodes CASSLSLAGWVEQFF.

The V gene is TRBV7-9, the J gene TRBJ2-7; 8 bases map to TRBD2. The germline V gene encodes CDR1 SEHNR and CDR2 FQNEAQ (reference sequence). Trimming cost V 4 bases and J 2 bases; bases outside gene matches: 4. The CDR3 is 14 amino acids. The chain's CDR3 is CASSSTSEAYEQYF. Written as DNA, the CDR3 is TGTGCCAGCAGCTCGACTAGCGAAGCCTACGAGCAGTACTTC.

The chain has TRBV5-6 and TRBJ1-2, with TRBD1 matching 7 bases. Germline CDR1 and CDR2: SGHDT and YYEEEE. After removal of 0 bases from V and 3 bases from J, the junction contained 5 bases not matched to a gene. This CDR3 region has 15 residues. The CDR3 bases are TGTGCCAGCAGCTTGGTTAGGGGGCCCTACTATGGCTACACCTTC. It is translated as CASSLVRGPYYGYTF.

This rearrangement joins TRBV5-4 to TRBJ1-4; no clear D gene. V lost 2 bases and J lost 8, with 10 bases in between. The germline V gene encodes CDR1 SGHNT and CDR2 YYREEE (reference sequence). The CDR3 length is 13 residues. The CDR3 DNA follows: TGTGCCAGCAGCTTCCGTCCGGGGGAAAAACTGTTTTTT. It translates to CASSFRPGEKLFF.

The chain combines TRBV6-5 with TRBJ1-5; possibly TRBD1 for D (6 bases). CDR1 and CDR2 from the germline V gene are MNHEY and SVGAGI. The V end lost 6 bases, the J end lost 0 bases, and 9 bases lay between the germline ends. This CDR3 region has 14 residues. CDR3 loop: CASRQQGSNQPQHF. Here the CDR3 DNA reads TGTGCCAGCAGACAACAGGGTAGCAATCAGCCCCAGCATTTT.

The J gene is TRBJ2-6, the V gene TRBV7-9; D call uncertain. Germline values: CDR1 SEHNR, CDR2 FQNEAQ (reference sequence). Trimming took 2 bases from V and 1 from J, leaving 6 bases between them. The CDR3 is 15 residues long. As DNA, the CDR3 is TGTGCCAGCAGCTTATCCGCGTCTGGGGCCAACGTCCTGACTTTC. As protein: CASSLSASGANVLTF.

V is TRBV5-6 and J is TRBJ1-1; D remains unclear. Germline V lookup: CDR1 SGHDT, CDR2 YYEEEE. The V end was cut by 2 bases, the J end by 5 bases, with 16 bases between. The CDR3 loop spans 15 amino acids. The CDR3 bases are TGTGCCAGCAGCTTCGGACTCCTCGTGGGTACTGAAGCTTTCTTT. This encodes CASSFGLLVGTEAFF.

V and J are TRBV28 and TRBJ1-4; maybe TRBD1 (6 bases). The CDR3 is made up of 15 amino acids. CDR1 MDHEN and CDR2 SYDVKM come from the germline V gene. Trimming stripped 6 bases from V and 0 bases from J, with 11 bases between. CDR3 sequence (DNA): TGTGCCAGCAGCCAACAGGGTACAACTAATGAAAAACTGTTTTTT. It specifies CASSQQGTTNEKLFF.

The chain links TRBV10-3 to TRBJ2-3, with 8 bases lining up with TRBD2. CDR1 is ENHRY and CDR2 is SYGVKD in the germline V gene. CDR3 length: 16 amino acids. The V and J ends lost 4 bases and 6 bases, in that order; junction bases with no gene match: 12. The CDR3 DNA is TGTGCCATCAGTGGTAATAGCGGGACGCTTGGGGATACGCAGTATTTT. Residues: CAISGNSGTLGDTQYF.

The chain combines TRBV7-3 with TRBJ2-2; TRBD1 agrees at 7 bases. After removal of 0 bases from V and 4 bases from J, the junction contained 14 bases not matched to a gene. The germline V gene has CDR1 SGHTA and CDR2 FQGTGA. This CDR3 is built from 19 residues. CDR3 coding DNA: TGTGCCAGCAGCTTAACGAGCACAGGGGACATCCCGGGCACCGGGGAGCTGTTTTTT. Protein: CASSLTSTGDIPGTGELFF.

The CDR3 region has the DNA TGTGCCAGCAGCTTCCTTAGCGGGAGCACAGATACGCAGTATTTT. This encodes CASSFLSGSTDTQYF. The chain carries TRBV13 and TRBJ2-3; 7 nucleotides match TRBD2. The J segment lost 0 bases and the V segment lost 3 bases, leaving 3 bases of the junction unmatched. Germline V lookup: CDR1 PRHDT, CDR2 FYEKMQ (reference sequence). This CDR3 has 15 residues. Full variable domain (missing parts from reference TRBV13 and TRBJ2-3): AAGVIQSPRHLIKEKRETATLKCYPIPRHDTVYWYQQGPGQDPQFLISFYEKMQSDKGSIPDRFSAQQFSDYHSELNMSSLELGDSALYFCASSFLSGSTDTQYFGPGTRLTVL.

The chain couples TRBV21-1 to TRBJ2-1; no check of the table's D call, TRBD2, against the DNA was made. TRBV21-1 is labeled a pseudogene. The CDR3 length is 18 residues. In DNA, the CDR3 is TGTGCCAGCAGCAAAAAACTAGCGGGACCTTCCTCCTACAATGAGCAGTTCTTC. Encoded protein: CASSKKLAGPSSYNEQFF.

The CDR3 here is CASSERTGVGDTQYF. Written as DNA, the CDR3 is TGTGCCAGCAGCGAGCGGACAGGGGTCGGTGATACGCAGTATTTT. This chain links TRBV9 with TRBJ2-3, with 9 positions matching TRBD1. Trimming at V came to 3 bases and at J to 6 bases, leaving 8 bases not matched to a gene. This CDR3 has 15 amino acids. CDR1 SGDLS and CDR2 YYNGEE come from the germline V gene.

This chain links TRBV7-8 with TRBJ2-7; a weak D match, TRBD2 (6 bases). Trimming left V 3 bases short and J 5 bases short, with 17 bases between. The CDR3 loop spans 15 amino acids. Per germline, CDR1 SGHVS and CDR2 FQNEAQ. The CDR3 loop is CASSFGAGSSHEQYF. CDR3 sequence (DNA): TGTGCCAGCAGCTTCGGTGCGGGAAGTTCCCACGAGCAGTACTTC.

The rearrangement joins TRBV28 to TRBJ1-5; 7 bases agree with TRBD1. With 4 bases clipped from V and 0 bases from J, the junction kept 6 bases outside the gene matches. Germline V lookup: CDR1 MDHEN, CDR2 SYDVKM. The CDR3 covers 16 residues. DNA for the CDR3: TGTGCCAGCAGTTGGACAGGAACTTATAGCAATCAGCCCCAGCATTTT. Protein: CASSWTGTYSNQPQHF.

This CDR3 is CASSWDRTYEQYF. Here the CDR3 DNA reads TGTGCCAGCAGTTGGGACAGAACCTACGAGCAGTACTTC. This rearrangement joins TRBV27 to TRBJ2-7; 7 nucleotides agree with TRBD1. Germline loops: CDR1 MNHEY, CDR2 SMNVEV (reference sequence). The V gene end was trimmed by 4 bases and the J gene end by 2 bases; junction bases not matched to a gene: 2. The CDR3 consists of 13 residues.

The V call is TRBV7-9, the J call TRBJ1-2; 9 bases match TRBD1. The V gene end was trimmed by 1 base and the J gene end by 8 bases; junction bases not matched to a gene: 11. This CDR3 is built from 16 residues. Looked up from germline, CDR1 is SEHNR and CDR2 is FQNEAQ (reference sequence). The CDR3 region is CASSLVSPTGGEGYTF. CDR3 DNA: TGTGCCAGCAGCTTAGTTTCCCCGACAGGGGGAGAGGGCTACACCTTC.